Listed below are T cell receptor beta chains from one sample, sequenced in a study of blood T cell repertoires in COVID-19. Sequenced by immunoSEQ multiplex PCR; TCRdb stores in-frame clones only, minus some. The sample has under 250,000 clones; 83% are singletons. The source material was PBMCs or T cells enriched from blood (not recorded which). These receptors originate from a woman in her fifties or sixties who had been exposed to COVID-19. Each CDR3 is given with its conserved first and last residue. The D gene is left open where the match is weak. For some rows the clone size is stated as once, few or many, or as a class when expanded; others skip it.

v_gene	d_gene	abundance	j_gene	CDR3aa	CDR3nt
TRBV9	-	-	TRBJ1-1	CASSVGSSAVAEAFF	TGTGCCAGCAGCGTAGGATCGTCCGCGGTTGCTGAAGCTTTCTTT
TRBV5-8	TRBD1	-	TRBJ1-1	CASSLEQGRAEAFF	TGTGCCAGCAGCTTGGAACAGGGGAGAGCTGAAGCTTTCTTT
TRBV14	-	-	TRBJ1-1	CASSQGLLNTEAFF	TGTGCCAGCAGCCAGGGACTCCTGAACACTGAAGCTTTCTTT
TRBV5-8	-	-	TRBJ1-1	CASSPPVLAANTEAFF	TGTGCCAGCAGCCCGCCCGTTTTGGCTGCGAACACTGAAGCTTTCTTT
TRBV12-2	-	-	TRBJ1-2	CASRLQGTGPHIPYGYTF	TGTGCAAGTCGCCTCCAAGGTACAGGGCCCCATATCCCCTATGGCTACACCTTC
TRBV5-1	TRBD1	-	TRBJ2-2	CASSQRQGSTGELFF	TGCGCCAGCAGCCAACGACAGGGTTCCACCGGGGAGCTGTTTTTT
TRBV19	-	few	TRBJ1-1	CASSTGDSDTEAFF	TGTGCCAGTAGCACCGGGGACTCCGACACTGAAGCTTTCTTT
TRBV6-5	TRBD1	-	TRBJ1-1	CASSTTGAIAEAFF	TGTGCCAGCAGTACGACAGGGGCAATAGCTGAAGCTTTCTTT
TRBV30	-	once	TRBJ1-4	CAWSLTGKDEKLFF	TGTGCCTGGAGTCTCACAGGGAAGGATGAAAAACTGTTTTTT
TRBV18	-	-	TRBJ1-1	CASSPTGLNTEAFF	TGTGCCAGCTCACCGACAGGTCTTAACACTGAAGCTTTCTTT
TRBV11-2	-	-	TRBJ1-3	CASSLNVGGSGNTIYF	TGTGCCAGCAGCTTAAACGTCGGTGGCTCTGGAAACACCATATATTTT
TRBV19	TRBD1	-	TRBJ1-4	CASRGSGTGNEKLFF	TGTGCCAGTAGGGGTTCCGGGACAGGGAATGAAAAACTGTTTTTT
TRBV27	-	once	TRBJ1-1	CASSPYLGPNTEAFF	TGTGCCAGCAGTCCGTACCTTGGGCCGAACACTGAAGCTTTCTTT
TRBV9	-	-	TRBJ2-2	CASSVGTGRPSGELFF	TGTGCCAGCAGCGTAGGAACGGGGAGGCCGTCCGGGGAGCTGTTTTTT
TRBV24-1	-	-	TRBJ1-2	CATSEGRQRDGYTF	TGTGCCACCAGTGAGGGGCGGCAGAGAGATGGCTACACCTTC
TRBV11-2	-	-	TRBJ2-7	CASSSHTGNEQYF	TGTGCCAGCAGCTCCCACACAGGGAACGAGCAGTACTTC
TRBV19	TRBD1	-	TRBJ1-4	CASSIERTGGEKLFF	TGTGCCAGTAGTATCGAGAGGACAGGCGGCGAAAAACTGTTTTTT
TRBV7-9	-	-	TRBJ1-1	CAPGGTTEAFF	TGTGCCCCCGGAGGGACCACTGAAGCTTTCTTT
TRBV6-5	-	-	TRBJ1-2	CASRDNQGGGYTF	TGTGCCAGCAGGGATAACCAGGGAGGCGGCTACACCTTC
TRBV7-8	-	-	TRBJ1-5	CASSLEGVPQHF	TGTGCCAGCAGCTTAGAGGGGGTCCCCCAGCATTTT
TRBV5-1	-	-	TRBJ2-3	CASSLTGWDTQYF	TGCGCCAGCAGCTTGACGGGGTGGGATACGCAGTATTTT
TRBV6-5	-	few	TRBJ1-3	CASSYAAAGNTIYF	TGTGCCAGCAGTTACGCGGCAGCCGGAAACACCATATATTTT
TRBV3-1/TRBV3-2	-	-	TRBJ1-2	CASSQGTVNYGYTF	TGTGCCAGCAGCCAAGGGACAGTTAACTATGGCTACACCTTC
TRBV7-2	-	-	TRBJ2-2	CASRVAGTGELFF	TGTGCCAGCAGGGTGGCGGGCACCGGGGAGCTGTTTTTT
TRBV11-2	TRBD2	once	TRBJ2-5	CASSLDTGGKETQYF	TGTGCCAGCAGCTTAGATACGGGGGGTAAAGAGACCCAGTACTTC
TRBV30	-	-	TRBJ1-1	CAWSVRAGLNTEAFF	TGTGCCTGGAGTGTACGGGCGGGGTTGAACACTGAAGCTTTCTTT
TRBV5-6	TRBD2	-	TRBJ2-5	CASSFLAVSATQYF	TGTGCCAGCAGCTTCCTAGCGGTAAGCGCGACCCAGTACTTC
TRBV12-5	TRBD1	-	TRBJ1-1	CASGPGTGRAFF	TGTGCTAGTGGGCCCGGGACAGGGAGGGCTTTCTTT
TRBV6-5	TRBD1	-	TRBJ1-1	CASSYSGQGTEAFF	TGTGCCAGCAGTTACTCGGGACAGGGTACTGAAGCTTTCTTT
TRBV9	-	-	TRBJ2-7	CASSVGHRSYEQYF	TGTGCCAGCAGCGTAGGGCACCGCTCCTACGAGCAGTACTTC
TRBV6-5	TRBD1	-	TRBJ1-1	CASPTGDNTEAFF	TGTGCCAGCCCGACAGGGGATAACACTGAAGCTTTCTTT
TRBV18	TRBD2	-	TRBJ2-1	CASSPGTSGGARDEQFF	TGTGCCAGCTCCCCCGGGACTAGCGGGGGGGCCAGAGATGAGCAGTTCTTC
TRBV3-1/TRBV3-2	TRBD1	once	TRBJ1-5	CASSGGTDNQPQHF	TGTGCCAGCAGCGGTGGGACAGACAATCAGCCCCAGCATTTT
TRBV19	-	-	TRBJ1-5	CASSRGLYQPQHF	TGTGCCAGTAGTCGTGGGCTATATCAGCCCCAGCATTTT
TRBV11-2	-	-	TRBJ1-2	CASSSQRGSANYGYTF	TGTGCCAGCAGCTCCCAACGGGGGTCGGCTAACTATGGCTACACCTTC
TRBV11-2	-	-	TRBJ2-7	CASNRIGGSYEQYF	TGTGCCAGCAACCGTATCGGAGGGTCCTACGAGCAGTACTTC
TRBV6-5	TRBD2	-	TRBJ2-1	CASSHWGGSYNEQFF	TGTGCCAGCAGTCATTGGGGGGGTTCCTACAATGAGCAGTTCTTC
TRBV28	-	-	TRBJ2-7	CASTSFLWASSYEQYF	TGTGCCAGCACTTCCTTCCTCTGGGCGAGCTCCTACGAGCAGTACTTC
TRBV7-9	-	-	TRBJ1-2	CASSLAAGQPRYTF	TGTGCCAGCAGCTTAGCGGCTGGACAGCCTCGCTACACCTTC
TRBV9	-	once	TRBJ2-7	CASSANSYEQYF	TGTGCCAGCAGCGCCAACTCCTACGAGCAGTACTTC
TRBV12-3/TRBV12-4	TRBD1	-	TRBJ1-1	CASSLGQAEAFF	TGTGCCAGCAGCTTGGGACAGGCAGAAGCTTTCTTT
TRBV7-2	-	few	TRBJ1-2	CASSLDFWAGYTF	TGTGCCAGCAGCTTAGACTTTTGGGCGGGCTACACCTTC
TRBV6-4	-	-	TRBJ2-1	CASSDSGTPNQGGQFF	TGTGCCAGCAGTGACTCTGGGACGCCTAACCAGGGGGGGCAGTTCTTC
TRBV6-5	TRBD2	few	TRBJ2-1	CASSQGLAGVKQFF	TGTGCCAGCAGTCAGGGACTAGCGGGGGTTAAGCAGTTCTTC
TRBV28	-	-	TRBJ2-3	CASSIMGARDTQYF	TGTGCCAGCAGCATTATGGGGGCAAGAGATACGCAGTATTTT
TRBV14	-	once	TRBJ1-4	CASSLWQSGEKLFF	TGTGCCAGCAGCCTGTGGCAGTCGGGTGAAAAACTGTTTTTT
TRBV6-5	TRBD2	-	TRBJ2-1	CASKRTSVSNEQFF	TGTGCCAGCAAGAGAACTAGCGTTTCTAATGAGCAGTTCTTC
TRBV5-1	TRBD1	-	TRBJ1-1	CASSLGTANTEAFF	TGCGCCAGCAGCTTAGGGACAGCGAACACTGAAGCTTTCTTT
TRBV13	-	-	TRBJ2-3	CASSLKGPEGVTQYF	TGTGCCAGCAGCTTAAAAGGACCCGAGGGGGTTACGCAGTATTTT
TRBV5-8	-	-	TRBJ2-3	CASSLRGNSHTDTQYF	TGTGCCAGCAGCTTGAGAGGGAATAGTCACACAGATACGCAGTATTTT
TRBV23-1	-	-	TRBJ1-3	CASSQSGHGKPFSGNTIYF	TGCGCCAGCAGTCAATCGGGGCATGGGAAACCATTCTCTGGAAACACCATATATTTT